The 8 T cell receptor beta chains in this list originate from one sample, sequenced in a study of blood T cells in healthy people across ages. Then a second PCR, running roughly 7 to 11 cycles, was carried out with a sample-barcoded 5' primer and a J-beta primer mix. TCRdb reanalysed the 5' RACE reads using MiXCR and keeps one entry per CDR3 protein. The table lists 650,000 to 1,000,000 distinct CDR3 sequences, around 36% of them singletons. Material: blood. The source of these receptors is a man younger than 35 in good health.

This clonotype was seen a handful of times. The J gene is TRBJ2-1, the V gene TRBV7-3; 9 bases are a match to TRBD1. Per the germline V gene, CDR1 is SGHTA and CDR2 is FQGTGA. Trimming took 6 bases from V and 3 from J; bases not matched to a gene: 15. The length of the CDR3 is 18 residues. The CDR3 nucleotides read TGTGCCAGCAGTCAAAGTTCCAGGACAGGGGCCCTCTACAATGAGCAGTTCTTC. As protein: CASSQSSRTGALYNEQFF.

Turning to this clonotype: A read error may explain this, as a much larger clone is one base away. CDR3 DNA sequence: TGTGCCAGCAGCCAAGAGAGGGAACGGAGGGCCGATGAGCAGTTCTTC. Amino acids: CASSQERERRADEQFF. This rearrangement joins TRBV4-2 to TRBJ2-1; D perhaps matches TRBD2 (6 bases). The length of the CDR3 is 16 residues. Trimming removed 0 bases at V and 8 bases at J, with 17 bases between. Germline-derived CDR1 and CDR2 are LGHNA and YNFKEQ.

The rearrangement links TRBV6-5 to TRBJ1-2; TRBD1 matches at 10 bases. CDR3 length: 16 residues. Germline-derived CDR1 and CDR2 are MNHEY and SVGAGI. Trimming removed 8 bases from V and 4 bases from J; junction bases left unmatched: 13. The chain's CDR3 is CASRGTGQGYGYGYTF. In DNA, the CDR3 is TGTGCCAGCCGCGGTACGGGACAGGGGTATGGCTATGGCTACACCTTC.

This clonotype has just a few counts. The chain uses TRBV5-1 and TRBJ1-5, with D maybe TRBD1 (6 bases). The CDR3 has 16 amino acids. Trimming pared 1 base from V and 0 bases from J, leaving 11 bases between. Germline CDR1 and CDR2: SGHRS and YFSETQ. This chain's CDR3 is CASSLTGQTSNQPQHF. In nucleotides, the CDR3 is TGCGCCAGCAGCTTGACTGGACAGACTAGCAATCAGCCCCAGCATTTT.

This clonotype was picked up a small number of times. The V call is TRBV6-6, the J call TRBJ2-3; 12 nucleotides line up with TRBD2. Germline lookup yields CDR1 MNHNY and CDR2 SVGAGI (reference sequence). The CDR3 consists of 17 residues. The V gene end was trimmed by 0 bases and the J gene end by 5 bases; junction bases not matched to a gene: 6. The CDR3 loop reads CASSYSVTSGGEDTQYF. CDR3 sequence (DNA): TGTGCCAGCAGTTACTCGGTGACTAGCGGGGGAGAAGATACGCAGTATTTT.

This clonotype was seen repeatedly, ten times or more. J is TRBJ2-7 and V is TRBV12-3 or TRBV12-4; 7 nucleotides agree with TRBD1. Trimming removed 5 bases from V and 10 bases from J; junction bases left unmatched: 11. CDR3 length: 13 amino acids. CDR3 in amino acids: CASSTRGSGLQYF. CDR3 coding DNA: TGTGCCAGCAGTACCAGGGGGTCCGGACTTCAGTACTTC.

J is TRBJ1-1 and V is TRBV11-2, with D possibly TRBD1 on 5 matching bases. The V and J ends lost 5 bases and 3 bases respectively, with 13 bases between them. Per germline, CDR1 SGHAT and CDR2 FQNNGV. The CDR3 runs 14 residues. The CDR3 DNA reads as TGTGCCAGCAGCCCAAGGGGATTCTACACTGAAGCTTTCTTT. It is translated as CASSPRGFYTEAFF.

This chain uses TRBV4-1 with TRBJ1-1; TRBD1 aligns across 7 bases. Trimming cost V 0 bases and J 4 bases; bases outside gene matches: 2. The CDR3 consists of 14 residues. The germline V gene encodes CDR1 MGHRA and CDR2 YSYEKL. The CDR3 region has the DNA TGCGCCAGCAGCCAAGAAAGGGGGCTCACTGAAGCTTTCTTT. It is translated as CASSQERGLTEAFF.